This record covers a single T cell receptor (beta chain). The sample belongs to a study of OX40 agonist ivuxolimab in advanced cancers. Profiled with immunoSEQ multiplex PCR; TCRdb holds only in-frame clones, not every one. The top ten hold roughly 40% of the sample, which has under 45,000 clones, around four fifths seen once. The receptor comes from an adult with an advanced solid tumor such as melanoma, head and neck, liver or kidney cancer. Sequenced here: CD4+ or CD8+ T cells sorted from blood, sampled in a trial of the OX40 agonist ivuxolimab.

The CDR3 DNA is TGTGCCAGCAGCTCCCGGGCCCAATCCTACGAGCAGTACTTC. Its protein is CASSSRAQSYEQYF. The chain joins TRBV13 to TRBJ2-7; D gene ambiguous. The CDR3 runs 14 residues. Germline-derived CDR1 and CDR2 are PRHDT and FYEKMQ (reference sequence). Trimming cost V 4 bases and J 1 base, with 11 bases left between them.